This passage covers 24 T cell receptor beta chains from one sample sequenced in a study of identifying expanded T cells in peripheral blood. The method was immunoSEQ multiplex PCR; TCRdb's version includes in-frame clones alone and lacks a portion of them. Of 85,000 to 100,000 clones listed, about 91% are singletons. The sequenced sample was blood. Receptor source: a person aged 18 to 75 in good health.

This chain links TRBV18 with TRBJ2-1; 14 bases match TRBD2. This CDR3 is 15 amino acids long. From germline, CDR1 is KGHSH and CDR2 LQKENI. Trimming cost V 4 bases and J 7 bases; bases outside gene matches: 3. The CDR3 sequence is CASSRGTSGSNEQFF. CDR3 DNA: TGTGCCAGCTCACGTGGGACTAGCGGGAGTAATGAGCAGTTCTTC.

The genes are TRBV27 and TRBJ2-1; TRBD2 aligns across 8 bases. The CDR3 is 14 residues long. The V gene's germline CDR1 is MNHEY and CDR2 SMNVEV (reference sequence). V shed 8 bases and J 4 bases; nucleotides not matched to a gene: 7. The CDR3 DNA is TGTGCCAGCTCCGGGCTAGCGGGTTACAATGAGCAGTTCTTC. This codes for CASSGLAGYNEQFF.

By proportion, this clone is medium-sized (0.01 to 0.1%). Other DNA variants within this sample encode the same CDR3. The chain links TRBV2 to TRBJ2-7, with D unresolved. Germline V gene sequence: CDR1 SNHLY, CDR2 FYNNEI. The CDR3 is 12 residues long. With 5 bases removed from V and 0 bases from J, the gap between germline ends came to 5 bases. CDR3 coding DNA: TGTGCCAGCAGTAGGAGCTCCTACGAGCAGTACTTC. As protein: CASSRSSYEQYF. The variable domain in full, with the rest retrieved from reference TRBV2 and TRBJ2-7, is EPEVTQTPSHQVTQMGQEVILRCVPISNHLYFYWYRQILGQKVEFLVSFYNNEISEKSEIFDDQFSVERPDGSNFTLKIRSTKLEDSAMYFCASSRSSYEQYFGPGTRLTVT.

This chain connects TRBV6-1 to TRBJ1-4, with TRBD1 matching over 9 bases. The junction had 5 bases not matched to a gene; V was cut back by 2 bases and J by 7 bases. The CDR3 sequence is 15 residues long. Germline values: CDR1 MNHNS, CDR2 SASEGT. The CDR3 spells CASSEITGGAEKLFF. For the CDR3, the DNA is TGTGCCAGCAGTGAAATCACAGGGGGCGCTGAAAAACTGTTTTTT.

The genes are TRBV11-1 and TRBJ2-2; unclear D gene. The V end lost 3 bases, the J end lost 1 base, and 6 bases lay between the germline ends. Germline CDR1 and CDR2: SGHAT and FQDESV (reference sequence). This CDR3 spans 14 amino acids. The CDR3 sequence is CASSLDGNTGELFF. The CDR3 DNA reads as TGTGCCAGCAGCTTGGACGGGAACACCGGGGAGCTGTTTTTT. The full variable domain, with the rest looked up from reference TRBV11-1 and TRBJ2-2, is EAEVAQSPRYKITEKSQAVAFWCDPISGHATLYWYRQILGQGPELLVQFQDESVVDDSQLPKDRFSAERLKGVDSTLKIQPAELGDSAMYLCASSLDGNTGELFFGEGSRLTVL.

The CDR3 spells CASHAGTGIGYEQYF. The CDR3 bases are TGTGCCAGCCACGCCGGGACAGGGATAGGCTACGAGCAGTACTTC. The V gene is TRBV6-5, the J gene TRBJ2-7, with 9 bases that match TRBD1. The CDR3 runs 15 residues. Germline CDR1 MNHEY, CDR2 SVGAGI. The ends lost 8 bases at V and 3 bases at J; junction bases unmatched: 11.

In this sample, this clone turned up once. The rearrangement uses TRBV27 and TRBJ1-6; the D is unclear. Germline values: CDR1 MNHEY, CDR2 SMNVEV (reference sequence). The CDR3 has 11 residues. The V end was cut by 2 bases, the J end by 16 bases, with 9 bases between. The chain's CDR3 is CASSLGSKLHF. In DNA, the CDR3 is TGTGCCAGCAGTTTAGGGTCGAAACTCCACTTT.

The V and J genes are TRBV5-1 and TRBJ2-1, with 9 nucleotides matching TRBD2. The CDR3 contains 15 residues. Per germline, CDR1 SGHRS and CDR2 YFSETQ. V lost 1 base and J lost 5; bases outside the gene matches: 4. The CDR3: CASSLQTSGDNEQFF. The CDR3 bases are TGCGCCAGCAGCTTGCAGACTAGCGGCGACAATGAGCAGTTCTTC.

The chain carries TRBV19 and TRBJ1-5; D is ambiguous. Germline V lookup: CDR1 LNHDA, CDR2 SQIVND (reference sequence). CDR3 length equals 14 residues. V lost 4 bases and J 1 base, leaving 8 bases between the germline ends. The CDR3 sequence: CASSTGESNQPQHF. DNA of the CDR3: TGTGCCAGTAGTACCGGGGAGAGCAATCAGCCCCAGCATTTT.

The chain has TRBV2 and TRBJ2-3; perhaps TRBD2 as D (5 bases). This CDR3 is 16 amino acids long. The germline gives CDR1 SNHLY, CDR2 FYNNEI. With 6 bases removed from V and 1 base from J, the gap between germline ends came to 17 bases. The CDR3 DNA is TGTGCCAGCAGGGCAACTAGTTGGGTTGGCACAGATACGCAGTATTTT. Protein: CASRATSWVGTDTQYF.

This sequence joins TRBV6-1 and TRBJ1-1; the match to TRBD1 covers 8 bases. This CDR3 region has 15 residues. With V trimmed by 6 bases and J by 5 bases, 11 bases remained unmatched. The germline gives CDR1 MNHNS, CDR2 SASEGT. CDR3 coding DNA: TGTGCCAGCAGGATGGGGGACAGGCGCAGGACTGAAGCTTTCTTT. This codes for CASRMGDRRRTEAFF.

Only one count was recorded for this clone. The V gene is TRBV11-1, the J gene TRBJ2-5; 8 nucleotides agree with TRBD1. The CDR3 consists of 16 residues. CDR1 and CDR2 from the germline V gene are SGHAT and FQDESV (reference sequence). V shed 5 bases, J shed 2 bases, and the junction held 10 bases outside the gene matches. The CDR3 sequence is CASSHIRDRRQETQYF. The DNA for the CDR3 is TGTGCCAGCAGCCATATCCGGGACAGGAGACAAGAGACCCAGTACTTC.

The chain uses TRBV28 and TRBJ2-2; D is ambiguous. Between the trimmed V and J ends, which lost 7 bases and 0 bases, there was a span of 9 bases. The CDR3 is 14 residues long. CDR1 is MDHEN and CDR2 is SYDVKM in the germline V gene. This CDR3 is CASKSPANTGELFF. The CDR3 coding sequence is TGTGCCAGCAAATCCCCCGCGAACACCGGGGAGCTGTTTTTT.

This chain links TRBV6-4 with TRBJ2-2, with D tentatively TRBD2 (5 bases). V shed 3 bases and J shed 6 bases, with 14 bases lying between them. The CDR3 is 15 amino acids. CDR1 and CDR2 (germline): MRHNA, SNTAGT. CDR3 sequence: CASSEDGSGAGELFF. The CDR3, as DNA: TGTGCCAGCAGTGAAGATGGGAGCGGCGCCGGGGAGCTGTTTTTT.

The chain has TRBV27 and TRBJ1-1; TRBD1 might be the D (5 bases). Germline lookup yields CDR1 MNHEY and CDR2 SMNVEV (reference sequence). V was shortened by 2 bases and J by 4 bases, with 14 bases between the two germline ends. The length of the CDR3 is 15 residues. CDR3 sequence reads: CASSLKFQGGTEAFF. Here the CDR3 DNA reads TGTGCCAGCAGTTTAAAGTTCCAGGGTGGCACTGAAGCTTTCTTT.

This clone occurred a few times. The V and J genes are TRBV10-1 and TRBJ2-2; D perhaps matches TRBD1 (6 bases). This CDR3 has 15 amino acids. The germline V and J ends were trimmed by 2 bases and 5 bases, with 12 bases remaining between them. CDR1 is WNHNN, CDR2 SYGVQD, per germline (reference sequence). As DNA, the CDR3 is TGCGCCAGCAGTGAGGGGAACAGGGTAACCGGGGAGCTGTTTTTT. It translates to CASSEGNRVTGELFF.

The chain couples TRBV28 to TRBJ1-1; D is undetermined. The CDR3 is made up of 16 amino acids. Trimming took off 5 bases at V and 5 bases at J, with 21 bases between the two ends. CDR1 and CDR2 from the germline V gene are MDHEN and SYDVKM. The CDR3: CASSPDAAGRYTEAFF. The CDR3 nucleotides read TGTGCCAGCAGTCCAGATGCGGCTGGACGATATACTGAAGCTTTCTTT.

This sequence joins TRBV25-1 and TRBJ2-7, with 9 nucleotides matching TRBD1. The V gene's germline CDR1 is MGHDK and CDR2 SYGVNS. The V gene end was trimmed by 1 base and the J gene end by 5 bases; junction bases not matched to a gene: 3. The CDR3 totals 14 residues. The CDR3 loop reads CASSELGQGHEQYF. The DNA of the CDR3 is TGTGCCAGCAGTGAATTGGGACAGGGTCACGAGCAGTACTTC.

V gene TRBV5-5 combines with J gene TRBJ2-7, with 7 nucleotides matching TRBD2. CDR3 length: 13 residues. CDR1 SGHKS and CDR2 YYEKEE come from the germline V gene (reference sequence). Unmatched junction bases numbered 1, after V lost 4 bases and J lost 0 bases. For the CDR3, the DNA is TGTGCCAGCAGCCTAGCGGTCTCCTACGAGCAGTACTTC. This codes for CASSLAVSYEQYF.

V gene TRBV11-2 combines with J gene TRBJ1-2, with 7 bases identical to TRBD1. The V segment lost 2 bases and the J segment 6 bases; nucleotides outside the gene matches: 9. The CDR3 extends over 15 amino acids. Germline V CDR1 and CDR2: SGHAT, FQNNGV. The CDR3 protein is CASSLNRQGVNGYTF. The CDR3 DNA sequence: TGTGCCAGCAGCTTAAACCGGCAGGGGGTCAATGGCTACACCTTC.

The chain uses TRBV5-1 and TRBJ2-3; 7 nucleotides line up with TRBD2. From germline, CDR1 is SGHRS and CDR2 YFSETQ. J was trimmed by 0 bases and V by 0 bases; bases with no gene match: 4. The CDR3 has 16 residues. In nucleotides, the CDR3 is TGCGCCAGCAGCTTGGGGGCGGGAGTGAGCACAGATACGCAGTATTTT. It is translated as CASSLGAGVSTDTQYF.

In this sample, this clone turned up once. The rearrangement links TRBV7-9 to TRBJ1-1; 8 nucleotides match TRBD1. J gave up 5 bases and V 0 bases, and 5 bases lay outside the gene matches. In germline, CDR1 is SEHNR, CDR2 FQNEAQ (reference sequence). This CDR3 region has 15 residues. In nucleotides, the CDR3 is TGTGCCAGCAGCTTAGCCACAGGGGGTTGGACTGAAGCTTTCTTT. Translating gives CASSLATGGWTEAFF.

The J gene is TRBJ2-7, the V gene TRBV5-5; D may be TRBD2 (5 bases). The CDR3 length is 13 residues. The V end lost 5 bases, the J end lost 0 bases, and 9 bases lay between the germline ends. Germline loops: CDR1 SGHKS, CDR2 YYEKEE (reference sequence). The DNA of the CDR3 is TGTGCCAGCAGTCCGGACTCCTCCTACGAGCAGTACTTC. Translated: CASSPDSSYEQYF.

This clone turned up a few times. The J gene is TRBJ1-5, the V gene TRBV6-4; no definite D call. V dropped 0 bases and J dropped 4 bases, with 7 bases sitting between them. This CDR3 has 14 amino acids. The germline V gene encodes CDR1 MRHNA and CDR2 SNTAGT. DNA for the CDR3: TGTGCCAGCAGTGACTCGGCCGAGAATCAGCCCCAGCATTTT. This sequence encodes CASSDSAENQPQHF.